Listed below are T cell receptor beta chains from one sample, sequenced in a study of shared clonotypes between healthy human individuals. Some clones are missing from TCRdb's copy, which holds only in-frame ones; the method was immunoSEQ multiplex PCR. This table has around 1.5 million clones, 95% to 99% appearing once. Source material: naive CD4+ T cells sorted from blood. These receptors were collected from a young man in good health. The CDR3 runs from the conserved cysteine through the conserved F or W. A D gene is named only where the DNA matches it firmly. Clone size is shown for a subset of rows, as once, few, many or a class of expanded clone.

abundance,d_gene,j_gene,v_gene,CDR3aa,CDR3nt
.,TRBD1,TRBJ2-7,TRBV28,CASSATGASYEQYF,TGTGCCAGCAGTGCGACAGGGGCATCCTACGAGCAGTACTTC
.,.,TRBJ2-7,TRBV6-1,CASSEAAYEQYF,TGTGCCAGCAGTGAAGCGGCCTACGAGCAGTACTTC
.,.,TRBJ2-1,TRBV27,CASSLRAGEQFF,TGTGCCAGCAGTCTCAGGGCGGGTGAGCAGTTCTTC
.,.,TRBJ2-7,TRBV4-2,CASSQDQGSWRPHF,TGTGCCAGCAGCCAAGATCAGGGGTCGTGGCGGCCTCACTTC
.,.,TRBJ2-7,TRBV27,CASSRSVSYEQYF,TGTGCCAGCAGTCGGTCCGTATCCTACGAGCAGTACTTC
.,.,TRBJ2-2,TRBV5-6,CASSLLGSLAGELFF,TGTGCCAGCAGCTTGCTAGGATCCCTCGCCGGGGAGCTGTTTTTT
.,.,TRBJ2-5,TRBV9,CASSVLEQETQYF,TGTGCCAGCAGCGTACTCGAGCAGGAGACCCAGTACTTC
.,.,TRBJ1-1,TRBV6-1,CASSEIVFTEAFF,TGTGCCAGCAGTGAAATCGTTTTCACTGAAGCTTTCTTT
.,.,TRBJ1-1,TRBV15,CATSRDNTRVGNTEAFF,TGTGCCACCAGCAGAGACAACACGAGAGTCGGGAACACTGAAGCTTTCTTT
.,.,TRBJ2-7,TRBV5-1,CASSLEGRSYEQYF,TGCGCCAGCAGCTTGGAGGGCCGCTCCTACGAGCAGTACTTC
.,TRBD1,TRBJ2-7,TRBV11-2,CASSFVTGAAHEQYF,TGTGCCAGCAGCTTCGTTACAGGGGCCGCCCACGAGCAGTACTTC
.,.,TRBJ2-2,TRBV7-6,CASKEREWDTGELFF,TGTGCCAGCAAGGAAAGGGAATGGGACACCGGGGAGCTGTTTTTT
.,TRBD1,TRBJ2-7,TRBV10-3,CAISQNLGTGSYEQYF,TGTGCCATCAGCCAGAACTTGGGGACAGGCTCCTACGAGCAGTACTTC
.,.,TRBJ2-5,TRBV5-1,CASSFGSRVQETQYF,TGCGCCAGCAGCTTTGGCTCCAGAGTCCAAGAGACCCAGTACTTC
.,TRBD2,TRBJ2-2,TRBV9,CASSVVAGGNTGELFF,TGTGCCAGCAGCGTAGTAGCGGGAGGGAACACCGGGGAGCTGTTTTTT
.,.,TRBJ2-7,TRBV10-1,CASSDPPGYEQYF,TGCGCCAGCAGTGACCCTCCGGGCTACGAGCAGTACTTC
.,.,TRBJ2-5,TRBV28,CAIQRGVETQYF,TGTGCCATCCAGAGGGGGGTCGAGACCCAGTACTTC
.,TRBD2,TRBJ2-1,TRBV29-1,CSGGLAGGREQFF,TGCAGCGGAGGACTAGCGGGAGGGAGAGAGCAGTTCTTC
.,TRBD2,TRBJ2-1,TRBV15,CATSRLAGVMNEQFF,TGTGCCACCAGCAGATTAGCGGGAGTTATGAATGAGCAGTTCTTC
.,.,TRBJ1-3,TRBV5-1,CASSLSGERYGNTIYF,TGCGCCAGCAGCTTGTCGGGGGAACGGTATGGAAACACCATATATTTT
.,.,TRBJ2-2,TRBV9,CASSVVDSGSNTGELFF,TGTGCCAGCAGCGTAGTAGATAGCGGATCGAACACCGGGGAGCTGTTTTTT
once,TRBD2,TRBJ2-5,TRBV5-4,CASARSLAEQYQETQYF,TGTGCCAGCGCCCGGTCTCTAGCGGAACAGTACCAAGAGACCCAGTACTTC
.,.,TRBJ2-7,TRBV28,CASSSLGISYEQYF,TGTGCCAGCAGTTCCCTAGGGATCTCCTACGAGCAGTACTTC
.,TRBD1,TRBJ2-1,TRBV30,CAWSGSFWADRNNEQFF,TGTGCCTGGAGTGGGTCCTTTTGGGCGGACAGGAACAATGAGCAGTTCTTC
.,.,TRBJ1-1,TRBV5-1,CASSPSGTVNTEAFF,TGCGCCAGCAGCCCCTCCGGTACTGTGAACACTGAAGCTTTCTTT
.,.,TRBJ1-2,TRBV2,CASTTTGSNYGYTF,TGTGCCAGCACCACGACGGGCTCTAACTATGGCTACACCTTC
.,TRBD2,TRBJ2-7,TRBV29-1,CSVRPSGSRNEQYF,TGCAGCGTTCGCCCTAGCGGGAGTCGGAACGAGCAGTACTTC
.,TRBD2,TRBJ2-1,TRBV19,CASKGGRALDEQFF,TGTGCCAGTAAGGGCGGGAGGGCCTTGGATGAGCAGTTCTTC
.,.,TRBJ2-5,TRBV18,CASSPRFQETQYF,TGTGCCAGCTCACCGCGATTTCAAGAGACCCAGTACTTC
.,TRBD2,TRBJ2-2,TRBV27,CASSFGWREDTGELFF,TGTGCCAGCAGTTTTGGCTGGCGGGAGGACACCGGGGAGCTGTTTTTT
.,.,TRBJ1-2,TRBV28,CASVAQVPYGYTF,TGTGCCAGCGTCGCACAGGTTCCTTATGGCTACACCTTC
.,TRBD2,TRBJ2-5,TRBV27,CASQRREARETQYF,TGTGCCAGCCAGCGGCGGGAGGCCCGAGAGACCCAGTACTTC
.,TRBD2,TRBJ2-7,TRBV9,CASSVGGLAGGRYEQYF,TGTGCCAGCAGCGTAGGGGGACTAGCGGGAGGGAGGTACGAGCAGTACTTC
.,.,TRBJ2-3,TRBV5-6,CASSLFDTQYF,TGTGCCAGCAGCCTCTTCGATACGCAGTATTTT
.,.,TRBJ2-7,TRBV5-1,CASSLAGAAYEQYF,TGCGCCAGCAGCTTGGCTGGGGCTGCCTACGAGCAGTACTTC
.,.,TRBJ1-4,TRBV29-1,CSGATANEKLFF,TGCAGCGGGGCGACCGCTAATGAAAAACTGTTTTTT
.,TRBD1,TRBJ1-2,TRBV9,CASSVLDRGGGYTF,TGTGCCAGCAGCGTACTGGACAGGGGAGGTGGCTACACCTTC
.,TRBD2,TRBJ2-7,TRBV28,CASTFGGLAGGQSYEQYF,TGTGCCAGCACCTTTGGGGGACTAGCGGGAGGGCAATCCTACGAGCAGTACTTC
.,TRBD2,TRBJ2-7,TRBV27,CASSSFSGLAGYEQYF,TGTGCCAGCAGCTCGTTTTCTGGACTAGCGGGATACGAGCAGTACTTC
once,.,TRBJ2-7,TRBV2,CASSDRDIYEQYF,TGTGCCAGCAGTGATCGGGACATCTACGAGCAGTACTTC
.,TRBD2,TRBJ2-1,TRBV9,CASGFTSGDYNEQFF,TGTGCCAGCGGTTTTACTAGCGGGGATTACAATGAGCAGTTCTTC
once,.,TRBJ2-7,TRBV29-1,CSVEFGASYEQYF,TGCAGCGTTGAGTTCGGCGCCTCCTACGAGCAGTACTTC
.,.,TRBJ1-1,TRBV10-3,CAISERIAEAFF,TGTGCCATCAGTGAAAGGATCGCTGAAGCTTTCTTT
.,TRBD2,TRBJ2-5,TRBV5-1,CASSLRLAETQYF,TGCGCCAGCAGCTTAAGACTAGCAGAGACCCAGTACTTC
.,.,TRBJ2-5,TRBV5-4,CASSAGQKETQYF,TGTGCCAGCAGCGCGGGACAGAAAGAGACCCAGTACTTC
.,TRBD2,TRBJ2-1,TRBV7-8,CASSLANLAGGYNEQFF,TGTGCCAGCAGCTTAGCGAACCTAGCGGGAGGCTACAATGAGCAGTTCTTC
.,TRBD1,TRBJ1-5,TRBV2,CASSVGTAANQPQHF,TGTGCCAGCAGCGTTGGGACAGCGGCAAATCAGCCCCAGCATTTT
.,.,TRBJ1-2,TRBV25-1,CASSELVAAYGYTF,TGTGCCAGCAGTGAATTGGTCGCTGCCTATGGCTACACCTTC
.,TRBD1,TRBJ2-1,TRBV18,CASSRDRGFSYNEQFF,TGTGCCAGCTCACGGGACAGGGGTTTCTCCTACAATGAGCAGTTCTTC
.,.,TRBJ2-1,TRBV5-8,CASSFPLGFNEQFF,TGTGCCAGCAGCTTTCCTTTAGGCTTCAATGAGCAGTTCTTC
.,TRBD1,TRBJ1-2,TRBV7-6,CASSSLIGGTGAAYGYTF,TGTGCCAGCAGCTCGTTGATCGGAGGGACAGGGGCTGCCTATGGCTACACCTTC
.,.,TRBJ2-7,TRBV5-1,CASSRNRVRDEQYF,TGCGCCAGCAGCCGAAACAGGGTCCGGGACGAGCAGTACTTC
.,.,TRBJ1-2,TRBV9,CASSVAAGRSYGYTF,TGTGCCAGCAGCGTAGCGGCAGGGCGCTCCTATGGCTACACCTTC